The rows below give T cell receptor beta chains drawn from one sample of a study of T cell responses to AZD1222 COVID-19 vaccine. Repertoires were generated with immunoSEQ multiplex PCR, while TCRdb's copy carries only in-frame clones and drops some. The sample includes 65,000 to 70,000 clones, over 60% of them seen just once. The sequences come from peripheral blood, collected on day 0 of AZD1222 vaccination. These receptors came from an adult in good health. Both conserved end residues are part of each CDR3. The order of the fields is J gene, clone size, D gene, V gene, CDR3 protein, CDR3 DNA. D genes are given only for firm matches. A row's size may be missing; if present it is once, few, many or a size class.

j_gene: TRBJ1-6; abundance: once; d_gene: -; v_gene: TRBV27; CDR3aa: CASSFYTGSRNSPLHF; CDR3nt: TGTGCCAGCAGTTTCTACACAGGGAGTAGGAATTCACCCCTCCACTTT
j_gene: TRBJ2-3; abundance: few; d_gene: -; v_gene: TRBV7-3; CDR3aa: CASSLSGTDTQYF; CDR3nt: TGTGCCAGCAGCTTATCTGGCACAGATACGCAGTATTTT
j_gene: TRBJ2-5; abundance: once; d_gene: -; v_gene: TRBV5-4; CDR3aa: CASTRGAMYQETQYF; CDR3nt: TGTGCCAGCACCCGAGGGGCCATGTACCAAGAGACCCAGTACTTC
j_gene: TRBJ1-4; abundance: -; d_gene: -; v_gene: TRBV13; CDR3aa: CASTRLGQNEKLFF; CDR3nt: TGTGCCAGCACCCGCTTGGGTCAGAATGAAAAACTGTTTTTT
j_gene: TRBJ1-6; abundance: -; d_gene: -; v_gene: TRBV4-1; CDR3aa: CASSQAGIWDSPLHF; CDR3nt: TGCGCCAGCAGCCAGGCGGGGATTTGGGATTCACCCCTCCACTTT
j_gene: TRBJ1-1; abundance: -; d_gene: -; v_gene: TRBV5-4; CDR3aa: CATSRANSRTEAFF; CDR3nt: TGTGCCACCTCGAGGGCCAATTCCCGAACTGAAGCTTTCTTT
j_gene: TRBJ2-5; abundance: many; d_gene: -; v_gene: TRBV18; CDR3aa: CASSPLTGETQYF; CDR3nt: TGTGCCAGCTCACCATTAACGGGAGAGACCCAGTACTTC
j_gene: TRBJ1-1; abundance: -; d_gene: -; v_gene: TRBV11-2; CDR3aa: CASSLELGNTEAFF; CDR3nt: TGTGCCAGCAGCTTAGAGCTGGGAAACACTGAAGCTTTCTTT
j_gene: TRBJ1-1; abundance: once; d_gene: TRBD1; v_gene: TRBV9; CDR3aa: CASSVGRTGGITEAFF; CDR3nt: TGTGCCAGCAGCGTAGGGCGGACAGGGGGCATCACTGAAGCTTTCTTT
j_gene: TRBJ2-1; abundance: few; d_gene: TRBD1; v_gene: TRBV5-1; CDR3aa: CASSSPGGVEQFF; CDR3nt: TGCGCCAGCAGCTCGCCAGGGGGCGTTGAGCAGTTCTTC
j_gene: TRBJ1-5; abundance: -; d_gene: -; v_gene: TRBV28; CDR3aa: CASNNQPQHF; CDR3nt: TGTGCCTCGAACAATCAGCCCCAGCATTTT
j_gene: TRBJ1-1; abundance: -; d_gene: -; v_gene: TRBV13; CDR3aa: CASSLGPARAFF; CDR3nt: TGTGCCAGCAGCTTAGGCCCGGCACGAGCTTTCTTT
j_gene: TRBJ1-5; abundance: -; d_gene: -; v_gene: TRBV6-5; CDR3aa: CASSSSGTNQPQHF; CDR3nt: TGTGCCAGCAGTTCCTCAGGGACGAATCAGCCCCAGCATTTT
j_gene: TRBJ2-5; abundance: few; d_gene: -; v_gene: TRBV3-1/TRBV3-2; CDR3aa: CASSQQGLAGETQYF; CDR3nt: TGTGCCAGCAGCCAGCAGGGACTGGCCGGGGAGACCCAGTACTTC
j_gene: TRBJ1-4; abundance: few; d_gene: -; v_gene: TRBV19; CDR3aa: CASSTSRGFNEKLFF; CDR3nt: TGTGCCAGTAGTACCTCCAGGGGATTTAATGAAAAACTGTTTTTT
j_gene: TRBJ2-1; abundance: -; d_gene: TRBD2; v_gene: TRBV5-1; CDR3aa: CASSLVRGGVAYEQFF; CDR3nt: TGCGCCAGCAGCTTGGTTCGGGGGGGGGTAGCTTATGAGCAGTTCTTC
j_gene: TRBJ1-1; abundance: -; d_gene: -; v_gene: TRBV28; CDR3aa: CASSLIRRTNTEAFF; CDR3nt: TGTGCCAGCAGCCTAATCCGGCGGACGAACACTGAAGCTTTCTTT
j_gene: TRBJ2-1; abundance: -; d_gene: -; v_gene: TRBV11-3; CDR3aa: CASSRYGSNNEQFF; CDR3nt: TGTGCCAGCAGCCGTTACGGATCCAACAATGAGCAGTTCTTC
j_gene: TRBJ2-3; abundance: once; d_gene: TRBD1; v_gene: TRBV5-1; CDR3aa: CASSSPGTGRTDTQYF; CDR3nt: TGCGCCAGCAGCTCCCCCGGGACAGGGCGCACAGATACGCAGTATTTT
j_gene: TRBJ1-5; abundance: -; d_gene: TRBD1; v_gene: TRBV10-2; CDR3aa: CASSESGTGVHSNQPQHF; CDR3nt: TGCGCCAGCAGTGAGTCGGGGACAGGTGTCCATAGCAATCAGCCCCAGCATTTT
j_gene: TRBJ2-7; abundance: -; d_gene: TRBD1; v_gene: TRBV11-2; CDR3aa: CASSLVLGTGVSYEQYF; CDR3nt: TGTGCCAGCAGCTTAGTGTTGGGGACAGGGGTATCCTACGAGCAGTACTTC
j_gene: TRBJ2-7; abundance: few; d_gene: -; v_gene: TRBV18; CDR3aa: CASSSPQGTYEQYF; CDR3nt: TGTGCCAGCTCATCCCCACAGGGAACCTACGAGCAGTACTTC
j_gene: TRBJ1-5; abundance: -; d_gene: -; v_gene: TRBV2; CDR3aa: CASSELGRGSNQPQHF; CDR3nt: TGTGCCAGCAGTGAACTGGGCAGGGGTAGCAATCAGCCCCAGCATTTT
j_gene: TRBJ1-1; abundance: few; d_gene: -; v_gene: TRBV15; CDR3aa: CATSRERVIGTEAFF; CDR3nt: TGTGCCACCAGCAGAGAACGGGTGATAGGCACTGAAGCTTTCTTT
j_gene: TRBJ2-1; abundance: few; d_gene: -; v_gene: TRBV3-1/TRBV3-2; CDR3aa: CASSRWGEQFF; CDR3nt: TGTGCCAGCAGCCGCTGGGGAGAGCAGTTCTTC
j_gene: TRBJ1-2; abundance: -; d_gene: -; v_gene: TRBV6-5; CDR3aa: CASRDTGGYTF; CDR3nt: TGTGCCAGCAGGGACACAGGGGGCTACACCTTC
j_gene: TRBJ2-7; abundance: -; d_gene: -; v_gene: TRBV29-1; CDR3aa: CSVEGVKGNSYEQYF; CDR3nt: TGCAGCGTTGAAGGAGTAAAGGGGAATTCCTACGAGCAGTACTTC
j_gene: TRBJ2-5; abundance: -; d_gene: TRBD2; v_gene: TRBV29-1; CDR3aa: CSVDGTSGGLAAETQYF; CDR3nt: TGCAGCGTTGACGGGACTAGCGGGGGACTAGCGGCAGAGACCCAGTACTTC
j_gene: TRBJ2-7; abundance: -; d_gene: TRBD1; v_gene: TRBV9; CDR3aa: CASSARQGANYEQYF; CDR3nt: TGTGCCAGCAGCGCGCGACAGGGGGCCAACTACGAGCAGTACTTC
j_gene: TRBJ1-3; abundance: -; d_gene: -; v_gene: TRBV3-1/TRBV3-2; CDR3aa: CASSQDDSLSGNTIYF; CDR3nt: TGTGCCAGCAGCCAAGATGACAGTCTCTCTGGAAACACCATATATTTT
j_gene: TRBJ1-5; abundance: -; d_gene: -; v_gene: TRBV12-3/TRBV12-4; CDR3aa: CASSLDQNQPQHF; CDR3nt: TGTGCCAGCAGTTTGGATCAGAATCAGCCCCAGCATTTT
j_gene: TRBJ1-4; abundance: -; d_gene: TRBD1; v_gene: TRBV14; CDR3aa: CASSQERGQGNEKLFF; CDR3nt: TGTGCCAGCAGCCAGGAGAGGGGACAGGGGAATGAAAAACTGTTTTTT
j_gene: TRBJ1-6; abundance: few; d_gene: TRBD1; v_gene: TRBV2; CDR3aa: CASVAQGGLNSPLHF; CDR3nt: TGTGCCAGCGTAGCCCAGGGGGGACTAAATTCACCCCTCCACTTT
j_gene: TRBJ1-1; abundance: -; d_gene: -; v_gene: TRBV6-5; CDR3aa: CASRPPDRRTFF; CDR3nt: TGTGCCAGCAGACCACCAGACAGGCGGACTTTCTTT
j_gene: TRBJ1-5; abundance: -; d_gene: -; v_gene: TRBV10-3; CDR3aa: CAIRDSNQPQHF; CDR3nt: TGTGCCATCCGTGACAGCAATCAGCCCCAGCATTTT
j_gene: TRBJ2-7; abundance: -; d_gene: -; v_gene: TRBV3-1/TRBV3-2; CDR3aa: CASSQGMTSSYEQYF; CDR3nt: TGTGCCAGCAGCCAGGGAATGACTAGTAGTTACGAGCAGTACTTC
j_gene: TRBJ1-3; abundance: -; d_gene: -; v_gene: TRBV7-2; CDR3aa: CASSSTGGDFMYF; CDR3nt: TGTGCCAGCAGCAGCACCGGAGGGGACTTCATGTATTTT
j_gene: TRBJ2-3; abundance: -; d_gene: -; v_gene: TRBV7-2; CDR3aa: CASSLRGSDTQYF; CDR3nt: TGTGCCAGCAGCTTACGAGGGAGCGATACGCAGTATTTT
j_gene: TRBJ1-2; abundance: -; d_gene: -; v_gene: TRBV5-1; CDR3aa: CASSLLGVDYGYTF; CDR3nt: TGCGCCAGCAGCTTGTTGGGGGTAGACTATGGCTACACCTTC
j_gene: TRBJ2-7; abundance: once; d_gene: TRBD1; v_gene: TRBV7-9; CDR3aa: CASSIWDSNSYEQYF; CDR3nt: TGTGCCAGCAGCATATGGGACAGTAACTCCTACGAGCAGTACTTC
j_gene: TRBJ2-5; abundance: -; d_gene: TRBD2; v_gene: TRBV28; CDR3aa: CASSLAGGETQYF; CDR3nt: TGTGCCAGCAGTTTAGCGGGGGGTGAGACCCAGTACTTC
j_gene: TRBJ1-5; abundance: once; d_gene: TRBD1; v_gene: TRBV11-3; CDR3aa: CASSLDSEHRGQPQHF; CDR3nt: TGTGCCAGCAGCTTAGATAGTGAGCACAGGGGGCAGCCCCAGCATTTT
j_gene: TRBJ2-3; abundance: once; d_gene: -; v_gene: TRBV2; CDR3aa: CASSSGSHSTDTQYF; CDR3nt: TGTGCCAGCAGCTCCGGGTCGCATAGCACAGATACGCAGTATTTT
j_gene: TRBJ1-6; abundance: -; d_gene: -; v_gene: TRBV9; CDR3aa: CASSVVGGPLHF; CDR3nt: TGTGCCAGCAGCGTAGTGGGCGGACCCCTCCACTTT
j_gene: TRBJ1-5; abundance: -; d_gene: -; v_gene: TRBV10-1; CDR3aa: CASSDPVDRNNSNQPQHF; CDR3nt: TGCGCCAGCAGTGACCCAGTGGACAGAAATAATAGCAATCAGCCCCAGCATTTT
j_gene: TRBJ1-3; abundance: -; d_gene: -; v_gene: TRBV7-9; CDR3aa: CASRQTAGSSNTIYF; CDR3nt: TGTGCCAGCAGGCAGACAGCCGGGTCGAGTAACACCATATATTTT